Listed below are T cell receptor beta chains from one sample, sequenced in a study of shared clonotypes between healthy human individuals. Measured with immunoSEQ multiplex PCR; TCRdb has only the in-frame clones, and not every one. The sample shows nearly 2 million clones, about 94% of them seen only once. The sequencing input was naive CD8+ T cells sorted from blood. The receptors were gathered from a man aged 18 to 29 in good health. Each CDR3 is given with its conserved first and last residue. Fields, in order: J gene, D gene, V gene, CDR3 protein, CDR3 DNA. A D gene is named only where the DNA matches it firmly.

TRBJ1-1 - TRBV10-1 CAEQGLAEAFF TGCGCCGAACAGGGTCTAGCTGAAGCTTTCTTT
TRBJ2-1 - TRBV27 CASSPRGVGNEQFF TGTGCCAGCAGTCCCCGGGGTGTGGGGAATGAGCAGTTCTTC
TRBJ1-2 TRBD1 TRBV7-2 CASSPPGTAYGYTF TGTGCCAGCAGCCCACCGGGGACAGCCTATGGCTACACCTTC
TRBJ1-2 - TRBV2 CASKGSSPTF TGTGCCAGCAAAGGTTCCTCGCCCACCTTC
TRBJ2-7 TRBD1 TRBV27 CASSLGGQGYEQYF TGTGCCAGCAGTTTAGGGGGACAGGGCTACGAGCAGTACTTC
TRBJ1-5 - TRBV11-2 CASSRTTGSNQPQHF TGTGCCAGCAGCCGGACAACTGGTAGCAATCAGCCCCAGCATTTT
TRBJ2-3 - TRBV15 CATSRDLVVRNGTDTQYF TGTGCCACCAGCAGAGATCTAGTCGTACGTAATGGCACAGATACGCAGTATTTT
TRBJ1-1 - TRBV29-1 CSVEVHREAFF TGCAGCGTTGAGGTACACCGTGAAGCTTTCTTT
TRBJ2-7 - TRBV5-1 CASSFGQRGLGPYEQYF TGCGCCAGCAGCTTCGGACAGAGGGGCCTGGGTCCCTACGAGCAGTACTTC
TRBJ1-5 - TRBV7-6 CASSEGYGQPQHF TGTGCCAGCAGCGAAGGTTACGGTCAGCCCCAGCATTTT